The 21 T cell receptor beta chains below were found in one sample sequenced in a study of relationships among human T cell subsets. CD4+ cells were positively selected first, then anti-CD25 beads isolated CD4+CD25+ regulatory T cells. The T cell receptor alpha and beta CDR3 regions were amplified from mRNA by semiquantitative ARM-PCR. ARM-PCR used tagged nested gene-specific primers, then communal superprimers for exponential amplification. From the multiplex PCR reads, TCRdb called clonotypes with MiXCR, one entry per CDR3 protein. The repertoire holds 13,000 to 15,000 distinct CDR3 sequences, around 60% seen once, with about 2.2% in the top ten. Material for sequencing was Tregs sorted from blood. Every receptor here comes from a man between 40 and 49 years old in good health.

This rearrangement joins TRBV2 to TRBJ1-2; unclear D gene. This CDR3 region has 13 residues. Looked up from germline, CDR1 is SNHLY and CDR2 is FYNNEI. The ends were cut back, 3 bases at V and 5 bases at J, with 10 bases in the middle. The DNA for the CDR3 is TGTGCCAGCAGTGACGTCCCCCTTTATGGCTACACCTTC. This translates into CASSDVPLYGYTF.

The chain employs TRBV20-1 and TRBJ2-3; tentatively, D is TRBD2 (6 bases). The CDR3 is 13 residues long. CDR1 DFQATT and CDR2 SNEGSKA come from the germline V gene (reference sequence). V lost 6 bases to trimming and J lost 4 bases, with 14 bases between them. The CDR3 sequence is CSALWGEADTQYF. CDR3 DNA sequence: TGCAGTGCCCTCTGGGGGGAGGCAGATACGCAGTATTTT.

The chain is built from TRBV12-3 or TRBV12-4 and TRBJ1-3; D remains unclear. V lost 6 bases to trimming and J lost 2 bases, with 5 bases between them. The CDR3 runs to 12 residues. The DNA of the CDR3 is TGTGCCAGCAGGACCACTGGAAACACCATATATTTT. It yields the protein CASRTTGNTIYF.

This clonotype has only a few counts. The chain joins TRBV11-2 to TRBJ2-1; TRBD2 might be the D (6 bases). V lost 4 bases to trimming and J lost 3 bases, with 10 bases between them. The CDR3 extends over 14 amino acids. The germline gives CDR1 SGHAT, CDR2 FQNNGV. CDR3 loop: CASSSISGYNEQFF. The CDR3 nucleotides read TGTGCCAGCAGCTCAATTAGCGGCTACAATGAGCAGTTCTTC.

V gene TRBV19 combines with J gene TRBJ1-6; a possible D gene is TRBD1 (5 bases). The germline V gene has CDR1 LNHDA and CDR2 SQIVND (reference sequence). The CDR3 is 14 residues long. V lost 1 base and J lost 5, with 6 bases in between. The CDR3 coding sequence is TGTGCCAGTAGTATAGGGGGCGATAATTCACCCCTCCACTTT. Translation gives CASSIGGDNSPLHF.

This clonotype was observed a handful of times. V and J are TRBV29-1 and TRBJ2-1; 11 bases line up with TRBD2. The CDR3 is 13 residues long. With 7 bases clipped from V and 5 bases from J, the junction kept 4 bases outside the gene matches. CDR1 is SQVTM, CDR2 ANQGSEA, per germline. In DNA form, the CDR3 reads TGCAGCGGCCGACTAGCGGGGAACAATGAGCAGTTCTTC. Its translation is CSGRLAGNNEQFF.

V gene TRBV6-6 combines with J gene TRBJ2-2; the D gene is possibly TRBD2 (6 bases). V was shortened by 8 bases and J by 7 bases, with 11 bases between the two germline ends. CDR3 size: 12 residues. Looked up from germline, CDR1 is MNHNY and CDR2 is SVGAGI (reference sequence). The CDR3 loop is CASGGPNGELFF. The CDR3 bases are TGTGCCAGCGGAGGGCCCAACGGGGAGCTGTTTTTT.

This clonotype is categorized as medium-sized. The rearrangement links TRBV10-3 to TRBJ1-2; TRBD1 matches at 7 bases. V was pared by 4 bases and J by 4 bases, with 3 bases of the junction left unmatched. This CDR3 region has 13 residues. Germline CDR1 reads ENHRY; CDR2 reads SYGVKD. CDR3 loop: CAISGDRVYGYTF. CDR3 sequence (DNA): TGTGCCATCAGTGGGGACAGAGTCTATGGCTACACCTTC.

The chain combines TRBV5-1 with TRBJ1-1, with D possibly being TRBD1 (5 bases). Germline V gene data show CDR1 as SGHRS and CDR2 as YFSETQ. The CDR3 loop spans 15 amino acids. The germline V and J ends were trimmed by 4 bases and 1 base, with 14 bases remaining between them. The CDR3 sequence is CASSAGLSANTEAFF. CDR3 coding DNA: TGCGCCAGCAGCGCGGGACTGAGTGCGAACACTGAAGCTTTCTTT.

This rearrangement joins TRBV6-6 to TRBJ1-1, with D possibly TRBD1 on 5 matching bases. CDR1 is MNHNY, CDR2 SVGAGI, per germline (reference sequence). Trimming removed 7 bases from V and 5 bases from J, with 20 bases in between. The CDR3 totals 15 residues. This chain's CDR3 is CASIELQGRETEAFF. CDR3 in DNA: TGTGCCAGCATCGAGCTTCAGGGAAGGGAAACTGAAGCTTTCTTT.

The chain employs TRBV28 and TRBJ2-1; 12 bases are shared with TRBD2. The germline gives CDR1 MDHEN, CDR2 SYDVKM. The CDR3 is made up of 15 amino acids. Trimming removed 4 bases from V and 8 bases from J; junction bases left unmatched: 6. This CDR3 reads CASSSSGRAGDEQFF. DNA of the CDR3: TGTGCCAGCAGTTCTAGCGGGAGGGCAGGCGATGAGCAGTTCTTC.

V usage is TRBV28 and J usage is TRBJ1-3, with D uncertain. Germline-derived CDR1 and CDR2 are MDHEN and SYDVKM. V lost 2 bases and J 0 bases, leaving 14 bases between the germline ends. This CDR3 has 17 amino acids. The chain's CDR3 is CASSLGYQISSGNTIYF. CDR3 DNA: TGTGCCAGCAGTTTAGGCTACCAGATTTCCTCTGGAAACACCATATATTTT. The full variable domain, its missing parts supplied by reference TRBV28 and TRBJ1-3, is DVKVTQSSRYLVKRTGEKVFLECVQDMDHENMFWYRQDPGLGLRLIYFSYDVKMKEKGDIPEGYSVSREKKERFSLILESASTNQTSMYLCASSLGYQISSGNTIYFGEGSWLTVV.

V gene TRBV18 combines with J gene TRBJ2-3; D gene unclear. Trimming removed 4 bases at V and 3 bases at J, with 2 bases between. The CDR3 loop spans 11 amino acids. Germline lookup yields CDR1 KGHSH and CDR2 LQKENI. As DNA, the CDR3 is TGTGCCAGCTCACTAACAGATACGCAGTATTTT. It is translated as CASSLTDTQYF. Full variable domain (missing parts from reference TRBV18 and TRBJ2-3): NAGVMQNPRHLVRRRGQEARLRCSPMKGHSHVYWYRQLPEEGLKFMVYLQKENIIDESGMPKERFSAEFPKEGPSILRIQQVVRGDSAAYFCASSLTDTQYFGPGTRLTVL.

This chain uses TRBV4-1 with TRBJ1-2; 7 bases line up with TRBD1. V trimming: 0 bases; J trimming: 3 bases; junction bases outside the gene matches: 1. Germline CDR1 and CDR2: MGHRA and YSYEKL. The CDR3 consists of 14 residues. CDR3 sequence: CASSQEDRDYGYTF. The CDR3 DNA reads as TGCGCCAGCAGCCAAGAAGACAGGGACTATGGCTACACCTTC.

The chain links TRBV20-1 to TRBJ2-7, with 9 bases identical to TRBD1. CDR3 length: 15 amino acids. CDR1 and CDR2 (germline): DFQATT, SNEGSKA (reference sequence). The J segment lost 1 base and the V segment lost 6 bases, leaving 10 bases of the junction unmatched. CDR3 sequence reads: CSATRDRVKSYEQYF. For the CDR3, the DNA is TGCAGTGCAACCCGGGACAGGGTGAAATCCTACGAGCAGTACTTC.

The chain couples TRBV29-1 to TRBJ2-7; 10 nucleotides align to TRBD1. The germline V gene has CDR1 SQVTM and CDR2 ANQGSEA. Unmatched junction bases numbered 8, after V lost 3 bases and J lost 6 bases. The CDR3 covers 14 residues. The CDR3 sequence: CSVEPTGGWGEQYF. The CDR3 region has the DNA TGCAGCGTTGAGCCGACAGGGGGCTGGGGCGAGCAGTACTTC.

Note on this clonotype: A much larger clonotype is one base distant, so this may be a read error. The chain employs TRBV7-8 and TRBJ2-3; perhaps TRBD2 as D (5 bases). From germline, CDR1 is SGHVS and CDR2 FQNEAQ. This CDR3 has 13 amino acids. V lost 5 bases, J lost 8 bases, and 14 bases lay in between. In DNA form, the CDR3 reads TGTGCCAGCAGCCCTCGAGGGTCAGGTACGCAGTATTTT. Amino acid sequence: CASSPRGSGTQYF.

This clonotype was recorded a few times. The genes are TRBV7-9 and TRBJ1-5, with no clear D. The CDR3 totals 15 residues. V was clipped by 1 base and J by 1 base, with 8 bases between them. Germline V gene data show CDR1 as SEHNR and CDR2 as FQNEAQ (reference sequence). The CDR3 reads CASSLDSRSNQPQHF. The CDR3, as DNA: TGTGCCAGCAGCTTAGACAGTCGCAGCAATCAGCCCCAGCATTTT.

The chain links TRBV28 to TRBJ2-5; 8 bases are shared with TRBD2. V shed 3 bases and J 5 bases; nucleotides not matched to a gene: 8. The CDR3 is 15 residues long. Looked up from germline, CDR1 is MDHEN and CDR2 is SYDVKM. The CDR3 here is CASSFGGTSLETQYF. The CDR3 DNA is TGTGCCAGCAGTTTCGGTGGGACTAGTTTGGAGACCCAGTACTTC.

V gene TRBV2 combines with J gene TRBJ1-1, with D tentatively TRBD1 (6 bases). The CDR3 runs 13 residues. Germline CDR1 and CDR2: SNHLY and FYNNEI. Deletions cut 7 bases from V and 0 bases from J, with 9 bases between. CDR3 in amino acids: CASKTGLNTEAFF. CDR3 nucleotide sequence: TGTGCCAGCAAAACAGGGCTGAACACTGAAGCTTTCTTT.

This clonotype has a single count. V is TRBV13 and J is TRBJ1-3; D unclear. Trimming cost V 5 bases and J 4 bases, with 18 bases left between them. This CDR3 has 16 amino acids. Germline CDR1 is PRHDT and CDR2 is FYEKMQ (reference sequence). CDR3: CASSANLLGGGNTIYF. CDR3 coding DNA: TGTGCCAGCAGCGCCAACCTGTTGGGAGGAGGAAACACCATATATTTT.